This section outlines one TCR beta chain sequence together with its context. The germline V and J ends were trimmed by 6 bases and 5 bases, with 20 bases remaining between them. CDR1 is MNHEY and CDR2 is SMNVEV in the germline V gene (reference sequence). CDR3 size: 15 residues. PCR involved 60 Vbeta and 13 Jbeta primers. Profiling relied on immunoSEQ multiplex PCR, and the TCRdb table lists in-frame clones only, not all of them. The table gives 100,000 to 150,000 clones; the top ten clones make up more than 0.8% of it. The data derive from a study of cytomegalovirus exposure and HLA in healthy donors.

Material for sequencing was PBMCs. The receptor was isolated from a man younger than 35 in good health and CMV-seronegative. The rearrangement joins TRBV27 to TRBJ2-7, with D possibly matching TRBD2 (5 bases). The CDR3 DNA reads TGTGCCAGCAGCACTCCAGGTCCCGCCGGGGACGAGCAGTACTTC. Its translation: CASSTPGPAGDEQYF.